The 7 T cell receptor beta chains listed next were all sequenced from one sample in a study of blood T cells in healthy people across ages. Sample-barcoded 5' priming and a J-beta primer mix drove a second PCR of about 7 to 11 cycles. Each CDR3 protein gets one entry after TCRdb re-called the 5' RACE reads with MiXCR. The table records about 810,000 distinct CDR3 sequences, roughly 34% of them present only once. Sequencing was carried out using blood. The receptors come from a man aged 18 to 30 in good health.

In its sample, this clonotype was seen a few times. The V call is TRBV9, the J call TRBJ1-2, with D perhaps matching TRBD1 (5 bases). The V end lost 4 bases, the J end lost 2 bases, and 12 bases lay between the germline ends. Germline lookup yields CDR1 SGDLS and CDR2 YYNGEE. This CDR3 is 14 amino acids long. The CDR3 protein is CASSRGGENYGYTF. As DNA, the CDR3 is TGTGCCAGCAGCAGGGGAGGGGAAAACTATGGCTACACCTTC.

This clonotype appeared a few times. The chain couples TRBV12-3 or TRBV12-4 to TRBJ2-1, with 14 nucleotides matching TRBD2. The V segment lost 6 bases and the J segment 14 bases; nucleotides outside the gene matches: 3. The CDR3 sequence is 12 residues long. CDR3 DNA sequence: TGTGCCAGCAGGACGGGACTAGCGGGAGAGTTCTTC. It specifies CASRTGLAGEFF.

In nucleotides, the CDR3 is TGTGCCACCAGCAGAGGTTCAGGGTTAGCCAAAAACATTCAGTACTTC. This translates into CATSRGSGLAKNIQYF. The chain recombines TRBV15 with TRBJ2-4, with TRBD1 as a possible D gene (5 bases). This CDR3 is built from 16 residues. The germline V gene encodes CDR1 LNHNV and CDR2 YYDKDF (reference sequence). Trimming removed 1 base from V and 0 bases from J, with 10 bases in between.

The genes are TRBV6-6 and TRBJ1-4, with a weak D call TRBD1 (6 bases). CDR1 and CDR2 from the germline V gene are MNHNY and SVGAGI (reference sequence). Trimming took 5 bases from V and 3 from J, leaving 16 bases between them. The CDR3 length is 16 residues. The CDR3 loop is CASSHPMTGANEKLFF. The CDR3 DNA reads TGTGCCAGCAGTCACCCAATGACAGGAGCTAATGAAAAACTGTTTTTT.

Note on this clonotype: An end of the junction differs from the germline gene, which may be a read error. The J gene is TRBJ2-6, the V gene TRBV7-2; D is possibly TRBD1 or TRBD2 (5 bases each). Germline V gene sequence: CDR1 SGHTA, CDR2 FQGNSA. CDR3 length equals 15 residues. CDR3 bases: TGTACCAGCAGCCTAGGAGGCTCTGGGGCCACCGTCCTGACTTTC. This codes for CTSSLGGSGATVLTF.

This clonotype came up a few times. V usage is TRBV2 and J usage is TRBJ1-5; no firm D call. Germline CDR1 SNHLY, CDR2 FYNNEI. Trimming removed 4 bases at V and 0 bases at J, with 10 bases between. This CDR3 contains 15 residues. This chain's CDR3 is CASSGVVGSNQPQHF. In nucleotides, the CDR3 is TGTGCCAGCAGTGGCGTCGTCGGTAGCAATCAGCCCCAGCATTTT.

The table lists this clonotype with many counts. The rearrangement links TRBV20-1 to TRBJ2-3; D call uncertain. With 2 bases removed from V and 6 bases from J, the gap between germline ends came to 15 bases. The length of the CDR3 is 14 residues. From germline, CDR1 is DFQATT and CDR2 SNEGSKA (reference sequence). CDR3 amino acids: CSARSPRNGDTQYF. In DNA, the CDR3 is TGCAGTGCTAGATCCCCTCGAAACGGGGATACGCAGTATTTT.